These 4 T cell receptor beta chains share one sample of origin, sequenced in a study of graft-versus-host responses after intestinal transplantation. Data came from immunoSEQ multiplex PCR; TCRdb stores just in-frame clones and leaves some out. The table lists approximately 90,000 clones, around 90% of them singletons. These receptors lack a known antigen. The sequencing used unstimulated CD4+ T cells sorted from spleen or lymph node cells, collected before transplant. All receptors derive from a human donor who was the organ donor for an intestinal transplant.

V usage is TRBV9 and J usage is TRBJ2-3; TRBD2 matches 9 bases. The CDR3 loop spans 15 amino acids. The V gene end was trimmed by 4 bases and the J gene end by 1 base; junction bases not matched to a gene: 4. The V gene's germline CDR1 is SGDLS and CDR2 YYNGEE. CDR3 sequence (DNA): TGTGCCAGCAGCCGGAGGACTAGCGGCACAGATACGCAGTATTTT. Its translation: CASSRRTSGTDTQYF.

The V gene is TRBV18, the J gene TRBJ1-1; D is undetermined. Germline V gene data show CDR1 as KGHSH and CDR2 as LQKENI. This CDR3 is 14 amino acids long. Trimming took off 3 bases at V and 3 bases at J, with 11 bases between the two ends. The CDR3 DNA sequence: TGTGCCAGCTCACCGGCCTCGAAAGACACTGAAGCTTTCTTT. Amino acids: CASSPASKDTEAFF.

This CDR3 is CASSIRTGTEQFF. In DNA form, the CDR3 reads TGTGCCAGTAGTATCCGGACAGGAACTGAGCAGTTCTTC. V gene TRBV19 combines with J gene TRBJ2-1; 7 positions agree with TRBD1. Germline V CDR1 and CDR2: LNHDA, SQIVND (reference sequence). The CDR3 has 13 residues. The junction had 5 bases not matched to a gene; V was cut back by 3 bases and J by 9 bases.

The V gene is TRBV11-2, the J gene TRBJ1-3; D not resolved. The CDR3 is made up of 16 amino acids. CDR1 and CDR2 (germline): SGHAT, FQNNGV. V lost 10 bases, J lost 0 bases, and 19 bases lay in between. This CDR3 reads CATEGAAVPSGNTIYF. The CDR3 DNA follows: TGTGCCACGGAAGGTGCTGCGGTACCCTCTGGAAACACCATATATTTT.